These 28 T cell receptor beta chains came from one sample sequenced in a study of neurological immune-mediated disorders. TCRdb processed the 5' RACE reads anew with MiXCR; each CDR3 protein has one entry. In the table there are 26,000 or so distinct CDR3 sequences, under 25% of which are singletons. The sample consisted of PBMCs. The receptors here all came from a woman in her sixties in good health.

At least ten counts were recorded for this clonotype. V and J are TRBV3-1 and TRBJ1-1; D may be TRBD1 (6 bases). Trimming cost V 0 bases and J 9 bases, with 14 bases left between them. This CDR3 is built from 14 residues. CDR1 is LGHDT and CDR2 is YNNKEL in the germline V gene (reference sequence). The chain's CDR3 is CASSQDRTGSKAFF. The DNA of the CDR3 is TGTGCCAGCAGCCAAGATCGAACAGGGTCTAAAGCTTTCTTT.

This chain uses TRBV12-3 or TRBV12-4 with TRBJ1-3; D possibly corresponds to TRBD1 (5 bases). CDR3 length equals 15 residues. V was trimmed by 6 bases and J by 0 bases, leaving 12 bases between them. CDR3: CASRIQDSSGNTIYF. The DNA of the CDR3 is TGTGCCAGCAGAATACAAGACAGCTCTGGAAACACCATATATTTT.

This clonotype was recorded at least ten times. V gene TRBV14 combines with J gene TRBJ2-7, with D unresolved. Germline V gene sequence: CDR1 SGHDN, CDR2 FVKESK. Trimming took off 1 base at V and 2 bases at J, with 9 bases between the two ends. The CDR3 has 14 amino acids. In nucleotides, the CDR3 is TGTGCCAGCAGCCAAGCCCCCTCCCCCTACGAGCAGTACTTC. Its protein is CASSQAPSPYEQYF.

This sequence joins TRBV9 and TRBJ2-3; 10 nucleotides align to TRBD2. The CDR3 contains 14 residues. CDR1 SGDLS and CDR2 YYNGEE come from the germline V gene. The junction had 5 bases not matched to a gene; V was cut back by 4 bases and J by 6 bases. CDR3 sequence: CASSLSGREDTQYF. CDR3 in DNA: TGTGCCAGCAGCTTGAGCGGGAGGGAGGATACGCAGTATTTT.

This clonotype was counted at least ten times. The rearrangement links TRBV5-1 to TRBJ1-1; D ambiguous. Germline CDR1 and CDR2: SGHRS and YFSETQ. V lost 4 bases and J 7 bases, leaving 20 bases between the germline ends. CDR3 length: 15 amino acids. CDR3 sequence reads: CASSVTAGDLYEAFF. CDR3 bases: TGCGCCAGCAGCGTCACCGCCGGGGATTTGTATGAAGCTTTCTTT.

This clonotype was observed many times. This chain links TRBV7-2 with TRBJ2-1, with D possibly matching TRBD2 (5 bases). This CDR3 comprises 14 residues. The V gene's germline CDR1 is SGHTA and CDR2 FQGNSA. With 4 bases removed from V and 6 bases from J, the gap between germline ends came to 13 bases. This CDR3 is CASSSATNRNEQFF. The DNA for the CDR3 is TGTGCCAGCAGCTCGGCGACTAACCGCAATGAGCAGTTCTTC.

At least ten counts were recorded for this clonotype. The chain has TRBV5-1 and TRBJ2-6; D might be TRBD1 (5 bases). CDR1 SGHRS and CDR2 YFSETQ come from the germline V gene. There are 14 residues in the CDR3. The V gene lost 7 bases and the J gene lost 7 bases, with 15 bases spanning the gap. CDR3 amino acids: CASGDSDGANVLTF. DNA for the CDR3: TGCGCCAGCGGAGACAGTGATGGAGCCAACGTCCTGACTTTC.

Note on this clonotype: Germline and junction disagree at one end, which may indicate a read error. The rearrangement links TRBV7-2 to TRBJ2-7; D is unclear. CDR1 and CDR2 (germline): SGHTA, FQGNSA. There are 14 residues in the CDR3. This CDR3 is CGSNLAAGQYEQYF. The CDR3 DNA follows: TGTGGCAGCAACTTAGCTGCAGGTCAATACGAGCAGTACTTC.

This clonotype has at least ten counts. The CDR3 DNA sequence: TGTGCCAGCAGTTACTCGATGTCTTTAGCTGGGGCCAACGTCCTGACTTTC. Amino acid sequence: CASSYSMSLAGANVLTF. The V call is TRBV6-2 or TRBV6-3, the J call TRBJ2-6, with D unresolved. This CDR3 has 17 residues. The germline V and J ends were trimmed by 0 bases and 2 bases, with 11 bases remaining between them. CDR1 is MNHEY and CDR2 is SVGEGT in the germline V gene.

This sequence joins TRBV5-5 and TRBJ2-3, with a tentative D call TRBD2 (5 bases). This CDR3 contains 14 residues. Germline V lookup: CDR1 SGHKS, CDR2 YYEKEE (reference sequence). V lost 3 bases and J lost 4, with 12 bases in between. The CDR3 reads CASSSTRLADTQYF. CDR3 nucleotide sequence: TGTGCCAGCAGCTCCACTAGGTTGGCAGATACGCAGTATTTT.

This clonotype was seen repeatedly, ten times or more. This chain's CDR3 is CASSPWTDEAFF. The DNA of the CDR3 is TGTGCCAGCAGCCCTTGGACGGATGAAGCTTTCTTT. The chain is built from TRBV14 and TRBJ1-1; D is unresolved. The CDR3 spans 12 residues. Germline CDR1 SGHDN, CDR2 FVKESK. Trimming removed 4 bases from V and 7 bases from J, with 10 bases in between.

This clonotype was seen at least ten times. The CDR3 protein is CASSADRASGYTF. CDR3 coding DNA: TGTGCCAGCAGCGCAGACAGGGCCAGTGGCTACACCTTC. The chain joins TRBV7-9 to TRBJ1-2, with TRBD1 identical over 7 bases. J was trimmed by 7 bases and V by 5 bases; bases with no gene match: 7. The CDR3 is made up of 13 amino acids. Looked up from germline, CDR1 is SEHNR and CDR2 is FQNEAQ (reference sequence).

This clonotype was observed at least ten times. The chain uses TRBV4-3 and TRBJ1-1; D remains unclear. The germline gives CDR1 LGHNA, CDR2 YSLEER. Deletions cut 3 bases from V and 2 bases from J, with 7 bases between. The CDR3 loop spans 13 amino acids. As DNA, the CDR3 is TGCGCCAGCAGCCACCTCAGAAACACTGAAGCTTTCTTT. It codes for CASSHLRNTEAFF.

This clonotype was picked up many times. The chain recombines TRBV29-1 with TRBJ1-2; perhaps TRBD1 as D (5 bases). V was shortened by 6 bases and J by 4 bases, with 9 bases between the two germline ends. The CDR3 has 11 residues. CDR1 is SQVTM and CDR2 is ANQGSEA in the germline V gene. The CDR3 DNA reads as TGCAGCGTCTACGACAGCTATGGCTACACCTTC. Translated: CSVYDSYGYTF.

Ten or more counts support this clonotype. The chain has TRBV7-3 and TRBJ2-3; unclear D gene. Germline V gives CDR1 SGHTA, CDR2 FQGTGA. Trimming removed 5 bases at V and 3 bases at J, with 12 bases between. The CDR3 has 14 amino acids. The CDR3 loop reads CASSPASNTDTQYF. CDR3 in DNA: TGTGCCAGCAGCCCCGCGAGTAATACAGATACGCAGTATTTT.

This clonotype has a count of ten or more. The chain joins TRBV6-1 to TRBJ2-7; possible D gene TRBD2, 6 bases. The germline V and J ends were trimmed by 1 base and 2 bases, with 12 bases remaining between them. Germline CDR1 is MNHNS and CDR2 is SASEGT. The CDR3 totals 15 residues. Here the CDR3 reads CASSEVVGGAYEQYF. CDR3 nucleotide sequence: TGTGCCAGCAGTGAAGTAGTCGGAGGGGCCTACGAGCAGTACTTC.

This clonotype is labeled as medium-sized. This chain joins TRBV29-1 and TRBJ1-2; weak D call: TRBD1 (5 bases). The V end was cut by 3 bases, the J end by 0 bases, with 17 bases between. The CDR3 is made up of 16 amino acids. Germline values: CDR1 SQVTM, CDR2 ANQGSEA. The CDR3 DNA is TGCAGCGTTGATATGTTATGGGGCAGAGCTAACTATGGCTACACCTTC. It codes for CSVDMLWGRANYGYTF.

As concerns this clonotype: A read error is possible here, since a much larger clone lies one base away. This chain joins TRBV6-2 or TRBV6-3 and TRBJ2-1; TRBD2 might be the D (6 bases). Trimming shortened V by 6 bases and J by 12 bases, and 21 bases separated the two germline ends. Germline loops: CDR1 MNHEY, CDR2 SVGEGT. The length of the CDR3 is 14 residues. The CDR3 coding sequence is TGTGCCAGCAGCTCCACTAGCTGGAGGTCCCCGCAGTTCTTC. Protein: CASSSTSWRSPQFF.

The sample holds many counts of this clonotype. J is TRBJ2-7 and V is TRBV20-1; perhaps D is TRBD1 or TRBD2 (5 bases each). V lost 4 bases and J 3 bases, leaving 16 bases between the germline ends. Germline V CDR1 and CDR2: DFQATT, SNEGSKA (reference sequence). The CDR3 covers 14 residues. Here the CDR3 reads CSAMVAGRNYEQYF. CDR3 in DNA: TGCAGTGCTATGGTTGCAGGGAGAAACTACGAGCAGTACTTC.

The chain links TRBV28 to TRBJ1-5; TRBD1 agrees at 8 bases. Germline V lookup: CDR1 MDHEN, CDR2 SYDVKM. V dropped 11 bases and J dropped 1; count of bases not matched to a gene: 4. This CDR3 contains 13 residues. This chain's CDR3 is CAGGDRSNQPQHF. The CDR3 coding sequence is TGTGCCGGGGGGGACAGGAGCAATCAGCCCCAGCATTTT. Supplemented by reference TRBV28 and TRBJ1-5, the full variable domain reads DVKVTQSSRYLVKRTGEKVFLECVQDMDHENMFWYRQDPGLGLRLIYFSYDVKMKEKGDIPEGYSVSREKKERFSLILESASTNQTSMYLCAGGDRSNQPQHFGDGTRLSIL.

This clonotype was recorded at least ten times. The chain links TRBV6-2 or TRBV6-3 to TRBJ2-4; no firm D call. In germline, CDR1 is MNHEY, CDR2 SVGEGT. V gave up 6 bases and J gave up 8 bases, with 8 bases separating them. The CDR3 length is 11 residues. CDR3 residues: CASSSGYIQYF. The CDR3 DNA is TGTGCCAGCAGCAGTGGTTACATTCAGTACTTC.

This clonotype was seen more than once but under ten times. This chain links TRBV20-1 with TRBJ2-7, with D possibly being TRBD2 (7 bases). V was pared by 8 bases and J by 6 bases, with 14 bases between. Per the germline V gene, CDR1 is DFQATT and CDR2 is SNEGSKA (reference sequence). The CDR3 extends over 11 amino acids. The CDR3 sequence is CSSNRGGEQYF. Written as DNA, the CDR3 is TGCAGTTCCAATAGGGGGGGCGAGCAGTACTTC.

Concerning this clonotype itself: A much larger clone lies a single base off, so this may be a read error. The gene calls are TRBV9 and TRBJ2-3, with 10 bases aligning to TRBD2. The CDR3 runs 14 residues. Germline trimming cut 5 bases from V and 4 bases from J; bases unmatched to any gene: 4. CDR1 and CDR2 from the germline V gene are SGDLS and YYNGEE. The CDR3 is CASRTSGAADTQYF. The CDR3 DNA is TGTGCCAGCAGAACTAGCGGGGCGGCAGATACGCAGTATTTT.

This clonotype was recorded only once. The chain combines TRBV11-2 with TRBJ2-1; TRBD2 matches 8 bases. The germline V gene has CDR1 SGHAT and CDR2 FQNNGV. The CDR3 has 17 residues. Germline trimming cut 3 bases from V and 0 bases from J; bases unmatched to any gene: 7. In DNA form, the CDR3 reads TGTGCCAGCAGCTTCCCAGCGGGAGCGACCTCCTACAATGAGCAGTTCTTC. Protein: CASSFPAGATSYNEQFF.

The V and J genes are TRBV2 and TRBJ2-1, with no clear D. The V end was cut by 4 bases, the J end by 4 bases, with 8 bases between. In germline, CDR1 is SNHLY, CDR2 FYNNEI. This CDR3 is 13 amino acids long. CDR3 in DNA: TGTGCCAGCAGTGGAACCCAATACAATGAGCAGTTCTTC. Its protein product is CASSGTQYNEQFF.

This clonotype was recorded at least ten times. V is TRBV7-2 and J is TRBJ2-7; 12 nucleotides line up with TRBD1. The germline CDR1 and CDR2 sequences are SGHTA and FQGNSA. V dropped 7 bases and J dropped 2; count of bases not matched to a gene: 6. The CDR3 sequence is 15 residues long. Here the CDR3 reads CASIQGTGGPYEQYF. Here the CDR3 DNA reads TGTGCCAGCATCCAAGGGACAGGGGGCCCCTACGAGCAGTACTTC.

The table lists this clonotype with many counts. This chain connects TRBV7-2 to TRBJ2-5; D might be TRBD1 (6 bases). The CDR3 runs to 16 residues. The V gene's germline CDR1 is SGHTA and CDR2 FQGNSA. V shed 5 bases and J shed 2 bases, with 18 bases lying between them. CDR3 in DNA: TGTGCCAGCAGCCATCGACCAGGGGTCGGGCAAGAGACCCAGTACTTC. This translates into CASSHRPGVGQETQYF.

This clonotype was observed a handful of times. CDR3 region: CASSLTLAGVYNEQFF. The CDR3 DNA reads TGTGCCAGCAGCTTAACGTTAGCGGGAGTCTACAATGAGCAGTTCTTC. J is TRBJ2-1 and V is TRBV7-3; 9 bases match TRBD2. V shed 0 bases and J 3 bases; nucleotides not matched to a gene: 3. CDR1 SGHTA and CDR2 FQGTGA come from the germline V gene. The CDR3 runs to 16 residues.